The rows below give T cell receptor beta chains drawn from one sample of a study of OX40 agonist ivuxolimab in advanced cancers. The assay was immunoSEQ multiplex PCR, and TCRdb's table has in-frame clones only and misses some. The table shows tens of thousands of clones, with roughly 78% occurring only once. The specimen was CD4+ or CD8+ T cells sorted from blood, collected in a trial of the OX40 agonist ivuxolimab. The receptors shown here come from an adult with an advanced solid tumor such as melanoma, head and neck, liver or kidney cancer. The CDR3 runs from the conserved cysteine through the conserved F or W. Each record gives: D gene, clone size, J gene, CDR3 length, V gene, CDR3 protein, CDR3 DNA. A D gene is named only where the DNA matches it firmly. Clone size is stated in some rows and not others, as once, few, many or a class when expanded.

. few TRBJ2-7 15 TRBV9 CASSVGGATTYEQYF TGTGCCAGCAGCGTAGGGGGAGCGACCACCTACGAGCAGTACTTC
TRBD2 . TRBJ2-7 16 TRBV2 CASSGRLAGFFYEQYF TGTGCCAGCAGTGGCCGACTAGCGGGATTTTTCTACGAGCAGTACTTC
. few TRBJ2-3 12 TRBV28 CASSSFTDTQYF TGTGCCAGCAGTTCCTTTACGGATACGCAGTATTTT
TRBD1 few TRBJ1-5 14 TRBV19 CASSVTGGDQPQHF TGTGCCAGTAGTGTCACAGGGGGCGATCAGCCCCAGCATTTT
. . TRBJ2-7 12 TRBV7-2 CASSFSNYEQYF TGTGCCAGCAGCTTTTCGAACTACGAGCAGTACTTC
TRBD2 . TRBJ2-2 17 TRBV5-1 CASSVTSGGANTGELFF TGCGCCAGCAGCGTGACTAGCGGGGGGGCGAACACCGGGGAGCTGTTTTTT
. . TRBJ2-7 13 TRBV6-1 CASSVMDSYEQYF TGTGCCAGCAGTGTGATGGACTCCTACGAGCAGTACTTC
TRBD2 . TRBJ2-1 16 TRBV7-2 CASSLVGTSGYNEQFF TGTGCCAGCAGCTTAGTCGGGACTAGCGGGTACAATGAGCAGTTCTTC
. . TRBJ2-7 16 TRBV18 CASSPEGYGGSYEQYF TGTGCCAGCTCACCAGAGGGCTACGGAGGGTCCTACGAGCAGTACTTC
TRBD1 . TRBJ2-5 15 TRBV28 CASSLGQGYQETQYF TGTGCCAGCAGTCTGGGACAGGGGTACCAAGAGACCCAGTACTTC
TRBD1 . TRBJ1-1 14 TRBV5-4 CASSFRTGAFEAFF TGTGCCAGCAGCTTCCGGACAGGGGCCTTTGAAGCTTTCTTT
TRBD1 . TRBJ2-7 14 TRBV18 CASSPTGEEYEQYF TGTGCCAGCTCACCGACAGGGGAGGAGTACGAGCAGTACTTC
. once TRBJ1-1 15 TRBV6-5 CASSYSGGFDTEAFF TGTGCCAGCAGTTACTCGGGCGGTTTCGACACTGAAGCTTTCTTT
. . TRBJ2-2 12 TRBV9 CASSVVGGELFF TGTGCCAGCAGCGTAGTGGGCGGGGAGCTGTTTTTT
TRBD2 . TRBJ2-7 14 TRBV6-5 CASSRPAGDYEQYF TGTGCCAGCAGCCGCCCCGCGGGGGACTACGAGCAGTACTTC
TRBD2 . TRBJ2-7 15 TRBV6-6 CASSSASGGTYEQYF TGTGCCAGCAGTTCGGCTAGCGGGGGGACCTACGAGCAGTACTTC
. once TRBJ2-2 16 TRBV7-2 CASSSNRLGGTGELFF TGTGCCAGCAGCTCAAACCGGTTGGGGGGCACCGGGGAGCTGTTTTTT
. . TRBJ1-3 16 TRBV7-8 CASSLNLQNSGNTIYF TGTGCCAGCAGCCTCAATCTACAGAACTCTGGAAACACCATATATTTT
TRBD1 . TRBJ2-7 12 TRBV18 CASSPDRGEQYF TGTGCCAGCTCACCGGACAGGGGCGAGCAGTACTTC
. . TRBJ2-7 16 TRBV7-8 CASSLAEGFSSYEQYF TGTGCCAGCAGCTTAGCGGAGGGCTTCAGCTCCTACGAGCAGTACTTC
. few TRBJ2-2 13 TRBV11-2 CASSLGRSGELFF TGTGCCAGCAGCTTGGGGAGAAGCGGGGAGCTGTTTTTT
TRBD1 . TRBJ2-5 13 TRBV29-1 CSVPGQGQETQYF TGCAGCGTCCCAGGACAGGGGCAAGAGACCCAGTACTTC
. . TRBJ1-2 14 TRBV4-2 CASSSGQGNYGYTF TGTGCCAGCAGCTCCGGGCAGGGCAACTATGGCTACACCTTC
TRBD1 . TRBJ2-1 14 TRBV6-1 CASRGDRGYNEQFF TGTGCCAGCAGGGGGGACAGGGGCTACAATGAGCAGTTCTTC
TRBD2 once TRBJ2-2 15 TRBV28 CASSSSAGATGELFF TGTGCCAGCAGTTCTTCAGCGGGGGCCACCGGGGAGCTGTTTTTT
. . TRBJ2-1 12 TRBV7-2 CASSFDWGEQFF TGTGCCAGCAGCTTCGACTGGGGAGAGCAGTTCTTC
. . TRBJ2-2 15 TRBV6-6 CASSYRGASAGELFF TGTGCCAGCAGTTATAGGGGGGCGTCGGCCGGGGAGCTGTTTTTT
. few TRBJ1-2 11 TRBV6-6 CASSVDRGYTF TGTGCCAGCAGCGTAGATAGAGGCTACACCTTC
. . TRBJ2-5 11 TRBV7-6 CAIFRDGTQYF TGTGCCATTTTCCGTGACGGGACCCAGTACTTC
. few TRBJ1-6 15 TRBV7-8 CASSPFTSVSSPLHF TGTGCCAGCAGCCCCTTCACGAGCGTCTCTTCACCCCTCCACTTT
. once TRBJ2-1 14 TRBV7-3 CASGPPGKKNEQFF TGTGCCAGCGGGCCCCCCGGAAAGAAGAATGAGCAGTTCTTC
. . TRBJ2-5 13 TRBV5-6 CASSSGRQETQYF TGTGCCAGCAGCTCTGGACGGCAAGAGACCCAGTACTTC
. . TRBJ1-5 12 TRBV30 CAWSAGATTQHF TGTGCCTGGAGTGCAGGAGCAACGACCCAGCATTTT
. . TRBJ2-7 14 TRBV2 CASTGTRGSYEQYF TGTGCCAGCACTGGGACCCGAGGGTCGTACGAGCAGTACTTC
TRBD1 . TRBJ1-2 19 TRBV5-1 CASSLAPSVMTGVNYGYTF TGCGCCAGCAGCTTGGCCCCCTCCGTTATGACAGGGGTTAACTATGGCTACACCTTC
TRBD1 . TRBJ2-5 13 TRBV29-1 CSARQGTNETQYF TGCAGCGCCCGACAGGGGACGAACGAGACCCAGTACTTC
. . TRBJ1-2 11 TRBV20-1 CSAGSSHGYTF TGCAGTGCTGGGTCTTCCCACGGCTACACCTTC
. many TRBJ1-3 11 TRBV6-5 CATKGEREVYF TGTGCCACCAAGGGGGAGAGGGAAGTATATTTT
TRBD1 few TRBJ1-5 13 TRBV6-1 CASRGTDHQPQHF TGTGCCAGCAGGGGGACAGACCATCAGCCCCAGCATTTT
. . TRBJ2-7 19 TRBV4-1 CASSQDLGQILPPTYEQYF TGCGCCAGCAGCCAAGATTTAGGACAGATTCTACCCCCAACCTACGAGCAGTACTTC
. . TRBJ1-6 15 TRBV14 CASSQGRHHNSPLHF TGTGCCAGCAGCCAAGGGAGACACCATAATTCACCCCTCCACTTT
. . TRBJ1-1 14 TRBV6-1 CASIRGREGAEAFF TGTGCCAGCATCAGAGGGCGGGAGGGCGCTGAAGCTTTCTTT
. . TRBJ1-1 12 TRBV19 CATREVNTEAFF TGTGCCACCCGGGAGGTAAACACTGAAGCTTTCTTT
TRBD2 . TRBJ2-7 15 TRBV5-1 CASSKPSGGVPEQYF TGCGCCAGCAGCAAACCTAGCGGGGGAGTCCCCGAGCAGTACTTC
. . TRBJ2-3 12 TRBV5-4 CASSAHRDTQYF TGTGCCAGCAGCGCACACCGAGATACGCAGTATTTT
. once TRBJ1-1 15 TRBV2 CASSRKPNRNTEAFF TGTGCCAGCAGCCGAAAGCCGAACAGGAACACTGAAGCTTTCTTT
. once TRBJ2-7 12 TRBV5-1 CASSPDNYEQYF TGCGCCAGCAGCCCAGACAACTACGAGCAGTACTTC
. once TRBJ1-3 21 TRBV18 CASSPIQGGWVSGFSGNTIYF TGTGCCAGCTCTCCGATACAGGGCGGATGGGTCTCAGGATTCTCTGGAAACACCATATATTTT
. . TRBJ2-1 12 TRBV7-9 CASSWERLRQFF TGTGCCAGCAGCTGGGAGCGTTTGAGACAGTTCTTC
TRBD1 . TRBJ2-5 14 TRBV18 CASSPRQGKETQYF TGTGCCAGCTCCCCCAGACAGGGAAAGGAGACCCAGTACTTC
. . TRBJ2-2 13 TRBV7-2 CASRLVVTGELFF TGTGCCAGCAGGCTGGTGGTCACCGGGGAGCTGTTTTTT
TRBD1 . TRBJ1-5 15 TRBV5-6 CASSFQGANNQPQHF TGTGCCAGCAGCTTCCAGGGGGCTAACAATCAGCCCCAGCATTTT
. few TRBJ1-5 13 TRBV28 CASIGPRRQPQHF TGTGCCAGCATAGGTCCCCGGCGTCAGCCCCAGCATTTT
. . TRBJ1-3 15 TRBV5-8 CASSLISGPGNTIYF TGTGCCAGCAGCCTGATATCGGGGCCTGGAAACACCATATATTTT
. . TRBJ2-7 11 TRBV5-1 CASSLDHEQYF TGCGCCAGCAGCCTAGACCACGAGCAGTACTTC